Presented here are 8 T cell receptor beta chains from one specimen sequenced in a study of T cell responses to AZD1222 COVID-19 vaccine. TCRdb's table, derived via immunoSEQ multiplex PCR, lists solely in-frame clones and lacks some. The repertoire holds roughly 21,000 clones, with approximately 86% as singletons. The source was peripheral blood, collected on day 0 of AZD1222 vaccination. The receptors stem from an adult in good health.

This clone appeared a few times. The chain combines TRBV7-2 with TRBJ2-7; 9 bases are a match to TRBD1. The CDR3 length is 15 residues. Germline V CDR1 and CDR2: SGHTA, FQGNSA. V was clipped by 5 bases and J by 5 bases; unmatched bases: 10. The CDR3 spells CASSPAGTGSDEQYF. In nucleotides, the CDR3 is TGTGCCAGCAGCCCCGCCGGGACAGGGAGCGACGAGCAGTACTTC.

This chain uses TRBV7-9 with TRBJ2-3; D is possibly TRBD2 (5 bases). The CDR3 loop spans 13 amino acids. V lost 2 bases and J lost 6, with 9 bases in between. Looked up from germline, CDR1 is SEHNR and CDR2 is FQNEAQ (reference sequence). DNA of the CDR3: TGTGCCAGCAGCTTACAGAGGGCTGATACGCAGTATTTT. Protein sequence: CASSLQRADTQYF.

The rearrangement links TRBV4-2 to TRBJ2-7; D is uncertain. The germline V and J ends were trimmed by 0 bases and 5 bases, with 11 bases remaining between them. Germline V lookup: CDR1 LGHNA, CDR2 YNFKEQ. There are 14 residues in the CDR3. The CDR3 nucleotides are TGTGCCAGCAGCCAAGATCGGGTTTCCCACGAGCAGTACTTC. Encoded protein: CASSQDRVSHEQYF.

This clone was counted only a few times. The chain links TRBV5-6 to TRBJ2-2; no clear D. The germline V gene has CDR1 SGHDT and CDR2 YYEEEE. The CDR3 spans 13 residues. V lost 4 bases and J lost 6, with 10 bases in between. CDR3 loop: CASSPDPSGELFF. In DNA form, the CDR3 reads TGTGCCAGCAGCCCCGACCCCTCCGGGGAGCTGTTTTTT.

The rearrangement links TRBV5-1 to TRBJ2-2; D may be TRBD2 (5 bases). Germline V lookup: CDR1 SGHRS, CDR2 YFSETQ. V was shortened by 0 bases and J by 7 bases, with 10 bases between the two germline ends. The CDR3 totals 14 residues. The CDR3 is CASSLVAAGGELFF. Here the CDR3 DNA reads TGCGCCAGCAGCTTGGTGGCGGCGGGCGGGGAGCTGTTTTTT.

The chain joins TRBV29-1 to TRBJ1-1, with D hard to call. Germline V gene data show CDR1 as SQVTM and CDR2 as ANQGSEA. The CDR3 length is 14 residues. Trimming left V 5 bases short and J 4 bases short, with 17 bases between. The CDR3 DNA reads TGCAGCGTTTTGGATGGGCAGAGCGGCACTGAAGCTTTCTTT. Translated: CSVLDGQSGTEAFF.

The rearrangement joins TRBV10-3 to TRBJ2-1, with a tentative D call TRBD1 (5 bases). Germline CDR1 is ENHRY and CDR2 is SYGVKD. The V and J ends lost 9 bases and 6 bases respectively, with 15 bases between them. The length of the CDR3 is 13 residues. CDR3 loop: CAMQGVFGNEQFF. The DNA for the CDR3 is TGTGCCATGCAGGGTGTTTTTGGCAATGAGCAGTTCTTC.

This clone was picked up one time. As DNA, the CDR3 is TGTGCCAGCAGCGTAGGCCTAACTAGCACAGATACGCAGTATTTT. This translates into CASSVGLTSTDTQYF. This sequence joins TRBV9 and TRBJ2-3; D call uncertain. Germline loops: CDR1 SGDLS, CDR2 YYNGEE. V dropped 0 bases and J dropped 0 bases, with 8 bases sitting between them. CDR3 length equals 15 residues.